This is a list of T cell receptor beta chains from one sample in a study of regulatory T cells in long-lasting Graves disease. MiXCR, applied by TCRdb to the multiplex PCR reads, yields one record per CDR3 protein. Of some 250,000 distinct CDR3 sequences listed, around 18% were seen once; the top ten hold less than 15%. These data were also filed under a second study, of T cells in Graves' hyperthyroidism and ophthalmopathy.

The sample consisted of peripheral blood mononuclear cells (PBMCs), taken at new diagnosis, from a patient treated with antithyroid drugs. The receptors were sampled from a woman in her twenties or thirties with Graves disease. The CDR3 runs from the conserved cysteine through the conserved F or W. A D gene is named only where the DNA matches it firmly. Clone size is not always given. Where it is, it says once, few, many or a class for expanded clones.

v_gene: TRBV3-1
j_gene: TRBJ1-2
d_gene: -
abundance: many
CDR3aa: CASSQDRRAAVYGYTF
CDR3nt: TGTGCCAGCAGCCAAGATCGACGGGCGGCGGTCTATGGCTACACCTTC

v_gene: TRBV3-1
j_gene: TRBJ2-7
d_gene: TRBD1
abundance: many
CDR3aa: CASSQGTGGYEQYF
CDR3nt: TGTGCCAGCAGCCAGGGGACAGGGGGCTACGAGCAGTACTTC

v_gene: TRBV5-1
j_gene: TRBJ2-5
d_gene: -
abundance: -
CDR3aa: CASSSPTGPLGETQYF
CDR3nt: TGCGCCAGCAGCTCCCCGACAGGCCCCCTAGGGGAGACCCAGTACTTC

v_gene: TRBV5-1
j_gene: TRBJ1-1
d_gene: TRBD1
abundance: -
CDR3aa: CASSYGTGGEGEAFF
CDR3nt: TGCGCCAGCAGCTACGGGACAGGGGGAGAGGGTGAAGCTTTCTTT

v_gene: TRBV12-3/TRBV12-4
j_gene: TRBJ2-1
d_gene: TRBD2
abundance: many
CDR3aa: CATGLAGGPYNEQFF
CDR3nt: TGTGCCACCGGACTAGCGGGGGGGCCTTACAATGAGCAGTTCTTC

v_gene: TRBV9
j_gene: TRBJ1-5
d_gene: TRBD1
abundance: few
CDR3aa: CASSASGTDNQPQHF
CDR3nt: TGTGCCAGCAGCGCATCCGGGACAGACAATCAGCCCCAGCATTTT

v_gene: TRBV7-6
j_gene: TRBJ2-2
d_gene: -
abundance: many
CDR3aa: CASSLGVSGELFF
CDR3nt: TGTGCCAGCAGCTTAGGGGTTAGCGGGGAGCTGTTTTTT

v_gene: TRBV7-9
j_gene: TRBJ2-5
d_gene: TRBD1
abundance: many
CDR3aa: CASSLIDRGFGETQYF
CDR3nt: TGTGCCAGCAGCTTAATCGACAGGGGTTTTGGGGAGACCCAGTACTTC

v_gene: TRBV9
j_gene: TRBJ2-1
d_gene: -
abundance: many
CDR3aa: CASSRNNEQFF
CDR3nt: TGTGCCAGCAGTAGAAACAATGAGCAGTTCTTC

v_gene: TRBV5-4
j_gene: TRBJ2-7
d_gene: TRBD2
abundance: -
CDR3aa: CASSLGRRGDYEQYF
CDR3nt: TGTGCCAGCAGCTTAGGTAGACGGGGGGACTACGAGCAGTACTTC

v_gene: TRBV6-1
j_gene: TRBJ2-7
d_gene: TRBD2
abundance: -
CDR3aa: CASRVSGSWYEQYF
CDR3nt: TGTGCCAGCAGGGTTAGCGGGAGTTGGTACGAGCAGTACTTC

v_gene: TRBV7-2
j_gene: TRBJ2-7
d_gene: -
abundance: -
CDR3aa: CASSLGGGLSYEQYF
CDR3nt: TGTGCCAGCAGTTTGGGGGGGGGGCTGTCTTACGAGCAGTACTTC

v_gene: TRBV7-9
j_gene: TRBJ1-2
d_gene: -
abundance: many
CDR3aa: CASSLGQPYGYTF
CDR3nt: TGTGCCAGCAGCTTAGGACAGCCCTATGGCTACACCTTC

v_gene: TRBV27
j_gene: TRBJ2-5
d_gene: -
abundance: many
CDR3aa: CASRGTSDQYF
CDR3nt: TGTGCCAGCAGGGGGACCAGTGACCAGTACTTC

v_gene: TRBV12-3/TRBV12-4
j_gene: TRBJ1-1
d_gene: -
abundance: many
CDR3aa: CASSLSPGLPEAFF
CDR3nt: TGTGCCAGCAGTTTATCCCCAGGGCTTCCTGAAGCTTTCTTT

v_gene: TRBV5-1
j_gene: TRBJ2-7
d_gene: -
abundance: many
CDR3aa: CASSLADSAYEQYF
CDR3nt: TGCGCCAGCAGCTTGGCGGACAGCGCCTACGAGCAGTACTTC

v_gene: TRBV3-1
j_gene: TRBJ2-6
d_gene: -
abundance: many
CDR3aa: CASSQQDNSGANVLTF
CDR3nt: TGTGCCAGCAGCCAACAGGACAACTCTGGGGCCAACGTCCTGACTTTC

v_gene: TRBV14
j_gene: TRBJ1-1
d_gene: TRBD1
abundance: -
CDR3aa: CASSQVTYRGSLNTEAFF
CDR3nt: TGTGCCAGCAGCCAAGTCACGTACAGGGGGTCCTTGAACACTGAAGCTTTCTTT

v_gene: TRBV15
j_gene: TRBJ1-1
d_gene: -
abundance: many
CDR3aa: CATSRVDRDTEAFF
CDR3nt: TGTGCCACCAGCAGAGTAGACCGGGACACTGAAGCTTTCTTT

v_gene: TRBV7-9
j_gene: TRBJ1-1
d_gene: -
abundance: many
CDR3aa: CASSLASRNTEAFF
CDR3nt: TGCGCCAGCAGCTTGGCCAGCCGCAACACTGAAGCTTTCTTT

v_gene: TRBV7-2
j_gene: TRBJ2-5
d_gene: TRBD1
abundance: many
CDR3aa: CASSSRTGGQETQYF
CDR3nt: TGTGCCAGCAGCTCACGGACAGGGGGCCAAGAGACCCAGTACTTC

v_gene: TRBV4-1
j_gene: TRBJ1-1
d_gene: TRBD1
abundance: -
CDR3aa: CVSSGKDRRNTEAFF
CDR3nt: TGCGTCAGCAGCGGGAAGGACAGGAGGAACACTGAAGCTTTCTTT

v_gene: TRBV20-1
j_gene: TRBJ2-4
d_gene: -
abundance: few
CDR3aa: CSARVPGIIAKNIQYF
CDR3nt: TGCAGTGCTAGAGTACCAGGTATCATAGCCAAAAACATTCAGTACTTC

v_gene: TRBV7-9
j_gene: TRBJ2-2
d_gene: TRBD1
abundance: many
CDR3aa: CASSFDRVGTGELFF
CDR3nt: TGTGCCAGCAGCTTCGACAGGGTTGGCACCGGGGAGCTGTTTTTT

v_gene: TRBV5-6
j_gene: TRBJ1-1
d_gene: -
abundance: many
CDR3aa: CASSLRNEAFF
CDR3nt: TGTGCCAGCAGCTTAAGGAATGAAGCTTTCTTT

v_gene: TRBV19
j_gene: TRBJ1-1
d_gene: TRBD1
abundance: many
CDR3aa: CASGQGMATEAFF
CDR3nt: TGTGCCAGCGGACAGGGAATGGCCACTGAAGCTTTCTTT

v_gene: TRBV20-1
j_gene: TRBJ1-1
d_gene: -
abundance: few
CDR3aa: CSARSTEAFF
CDR3nt: TGCAGTGCTAGGAGCACTGAAGCTTTCTTT

v_gene: TRBV2
j_gene: TRBJ1-2
d_gene: TRBD1
abundance: -
CDR3aa: CASRLPGQGSYGYTF
CDR3nt: TGTGCCAGCAGACTCCCGGGACAGGGATCCTATGGCTACACCTTC

v_gene: TRBV20-1
j_gene: TRBJ2-7
d_gene: TRBD2
abundance: -
CDR3aa: CSVGAGGLYEQYF
CDR3nt: TGCAGTGTAGGGGCGGGGGGCCTGTACGAGCAGTACTTC

v_gene: TRBV2
j_gene: TRBJ2-7
d_gene: TRBD1
abundance: many
CDR3aa: CASSVRGQLLEQYF
CDR3nt: TGTGCCAGCAGTGTGAGGGGACAGCTCTTGGAGCAGTACTTC

v_gene: TRBV12-3/TRBV12-4
j_gene: TRBJ1-3
d_gene: -
abundance: many
CDR3aa: CASSFETGLKRIYF
CDR3nt: TGTGCCAGCAGTTTCGAGACAGGTCTCAAGAGGATATATTTT

v_gene: TRBV5-1
j_gene: TRBJ1-2
d_gene: -
abundance: many
CDR3aa: CASSAELHGYTF
CDR3nt: TGCGCCAGCAGCGCCGAACTTCATGGCTACACCTTC

v_gene: TRBV12-3/TRBV12-4
j_gene: TRBJ2-5
d_gene: -
abundance: many
CDR3aa: CASSLAKGPQYF
CDR3nt: TGTGCCAGCAGTTTAGCAAAAGGGCCCCAGTACTTC

v_gene: TRBV18
j_gene: TRBJ2-3
d_gene: -
abundance: many
CDR3aa: CASSGLVDTQYF
CDR3nt: TGTGCCAGCTCAGGTCTAGTAGATACGCAGTATTTT

v_gene: TRBV9
j_gene: TRBJ1-3
d_gene: -
abundance: -
CDR3aa: CASSPTRVLGGNTIYF
CDR3nt: TGTGCCAGCAGCCCCACCAGAGTCCTCGGTGGAAACACCATATATTTT

v_gene: TRBV5-4
j_gene: TRBJ2-5
d_gene: -
abundance: -
CDR3aa: CASSGPRGPKETQYF
CDR3nt: TGTGCCAGCAGCGGCCCCCGGGGGCCGAAAGAGACCCAGTACTTC

v_gene: TRBV5-1
j_gene: TRBJ1-1
d_gene: -
abundance: many
CDR3aa: CASPFTGNTEAFF
CDR3nt: TGCGCCAGCCCCTTTACGGGGAACACTGAAGCTTTCTTT

v_gene: TRBV29-1
j_gene: TRBJ1-2
d_gene: -
abundance: many
CDR3aa: CSAPIENYNYGYTF
CDR3nt: TGCAGCGCCCCGATCGAGAATTATAACTATGGCTACACCTTC

v_gene: TRBV5-4
j_gene: TRBJ1-4
d_gene: -
abundance: many
CDR3aa: CASSQKGGSGGNEKLFF
CDR3nt: TGCGCCAGCAGCCAAAAGGGGGGGTCGGGGGGAAATGAAAAACTGTTTTTT

v_gene: TRBV11-2
j_gene: TRBJ2-3
d_gene: TRBD1
abundance: -
CDR3aa: CASSLSRQGGRERYF
CDR3nt: TGTGCCAGCAGCTTATCCCGACAGGGGGGGAGGGAGAGGTATTTT

v_gene: TRBV7-9
j_gene: TRBJ1-4
d_gene: -
abundance: -
CDR3aa: CASSSYRSEKLFF
CDR3nt: TGTGCCAGCAGCTCCTACAGAAGTGAAAAACTGTTTTTT

v_gene: TRBV18
j_gene: TRBJ1-2
d_gene: TRBD1
abundance: many
CDR3aa: CASSPDRAIFYGYTF
CDR3nt: TGTGCCAGCTCACCAGACAGGGCTATCTTCTATGGCTACACCTTC

v_gene: TRBV7-8
j_gene: TRBJ1-1
d_gene: TRBD1
abundance: many
CDR3aa: CASSPNARQGSLNTEAFF
CDR3nt: TGTGCCAGCAGCCCGAACGCACGACAGGGAAGTCTGAACACTGAAGCTTTCTTT

v_gene: TRBV20-1
j_gene: TRBJ1-5
d_gene: -
abundance: once
CDR3aa: CSASTDYGPQHF
CDR3nt: TGCAGTGCTAGCACAGATTACGGGCCCCAGCATTTT

v_gene: TRBV19
j_gene: TRBJ2-7
d_gene: TRBD1
abundance: few
CDR3aa: CASSPGRDRGVYEQYF
CDR3nt: TGTGCCAGTAGTCCGGGCCGGGACAGGGGAGTCTACGAGCAGTACTTC

v_gene: TRBV6-1
j_gene: TRBJ1-2
d_gene: -
abundance: many
CDR3aa: CASILPQGTNYGYTF
CDR3nt: TGTGCCAGCATTCTTCCCCAGGGTACTAACTATGGCTACACCTTC

v_gene: TRBV20-1
j_gene: TRBJ1-1
d_gene: -
abundance: many
CDR3aa: CSARVGAGNTEAFF
CDR3nt: TGCAGTGCTAGGGTAGGGGCCGGAAACACTGAAGCTTTCTTT

v_gene: TRBV9
j_gene: TRBJ1-2
d_gene: -
abundance: -
CDR3aa: CASSPPDSSNYGYTF
CDR3nt: TGTGCCAGCAGCCCCCCGGACAGCTCTAACTATGGCTACACCTTC

v_gene: TRBV4-1
j_gene: TRBJ1-1
d_gene: -
abundance: few
CDR3aa: CASSQMVTELNTEAFF
CDR3nt: TGCGCCAGCAGCCAGATGGTGACGGAGTTAAACACTGAAGCTTTCTTT

v_gene: TRBV18
j_gene: TRBJ1-3
d_gene: -
abundance: many
CDR3aa: CASSPITGSSGNTIYF
CDR3nt: TGTGCCAGCTCACCAATCACAGGGTCCTCTGGAAACACCATATATTTT

v_gene: TRBV27
j_gene: TRBJ1-4
d_gene: -
abundance: -
CDR3aa: CASSSLSHSATNEKLFF
CDR3nt: TGTGCCAGCAGCTCCTTATCCCACAGTGCAACTAATGAAAAACTGTTTTTT

v_gene: TRBV11-2
j_gene: TRBJ1-2
d_gene: -
abundance: many
CDR3aa: CASSPMMVPGYTF
CDR3nt: TGTGCCAGCAGCCCCATGATGGTCCCTGGCTACACCTTC

v_gene: TRBV19
j_gene: TRBJ2-1
d_gene: -
abundance: many
CDR3aa: CASSGTTGGGYNEQFF
CDR3nt: TGTGCCAGTAGTGGAACGACCGGGGGTGGTTACAATGAGCAGTTCTTC

v_gene: TRBV5-1
j_gene: TRBJ2-2
d_gene: -
abundance: few
CDR3aa: CASSLGRTGELFF
CDR3nt: TGCGCCAGCAGCTTGGGGAGAACCGGGGAGCTGTTTTTT

v_gene: TRBV6-1
j_gene: TRBJ1-2
d_gene: -
abundance: -
CDR3aa: CASTSVQGGSYGYTF
CDR3nt: TGTGCCAGCACCTCGGTCCAAGGGGGAAGCTATGGCTACACCTTC

v_gene: TRBV14
j_gene: TRBJ1-6
d_gene: -
abundance: few
CDR3aa: CASSQVGSPLHF
CDR3nt: TGTGCCAGCAGCCAAGTCGGCTCACCCCTCCACTTT

v_gene: TRBV4-2
j_gene: TRBJ2-1
d_gene: TRBD2
abundance: many
CDR3aa: CASSQVYLAESSYNEQFF
CDR3nt: TGTGCCAGCAGCCAAGTTTATCTAGCGGAAAGCTCCTACAATGAGCAGTTCTTC